This T cell receptor (beta chain) stems from a study of cytotoxic CD8 clonotypes in ibrutinib-treated CLL. The length of the CDR3 is 14 residues. V was pared by 8 bases and J by 2 bases, with 12 bases between. Germline V lookup: CDR1 MNHEY, CDR2 SVGAGI. This table comes from immunoSEQ multiplex PCR, and its TCRdb copy is limited to in-frame clones, with some not included. The repertoire has approximately 150,000 clones, roughly 80% of them found once; the top ten carry about 4.9%. The chain recombines TRBV6-5 with TRBJ1-4; no definite D call. The source material was PBMCs, sampled after 24 months of ibrutinib treatment. This sequence was found in a human donor with chronic lymphocytic leukemia. CDR3 sequence (DNA): TGTGCCAGCCGTGGGGTAGGCACTAATGAAAAACTGTTTTTT. Translating it yields CASRGVGTNEKLFF.